The rows below give T cell receptor beta chains drawn from one sample of a study of immune evolution from preneoplasia to lung adenocarcinoma. Libraries were prepared by immunoSEQ multiplex PCR; TCRdb keeps only in-frame clonotypes and omits some of them. The sample shows roughly 7,000 clones, approximately 84% of them seen only once. Sequencing input: FFPE lung adenocarcinoma in situ tissue. Receptor source: a donor at least 70 years old with lung adenocarcinoma. The CDR3 runs from the conserved cysteine through the conserved F or W. Each record gives: V gene, J gene, CDR3 protein.

TRBV11-3	TRBJ1-1	CASSLGTGGVEAFF
TRBV6-1	TRBJ1-1	CAGSGVTEAFF
TRBV5-5	TRBJ2-7	CASSRAWGMSYEQYF
TRBV6-6	TRBJ2-3	CASSSSGGMTDTQYF
TRBV7-2	TRBJ2-1	CASSLQAGTGNEQFF
TRBV11-3	TRBJ1-1	CASRGDGNTEAFF
TRBV6-6	TRBJ2-7	CASSRVGEVAYEQYF
TRBV5-1	TRBJ1-2	CASSLDKNYGYTF
TRBV7-3	TRBJ2-1	CASSVSGGKFYNEQFF
TRBV9	TRBJ2-7	CAKPDGPYEQYF
TRBV4-1	TRBJ2-5	CASSQVSGTGKTQYF
TRBV19	TRBJ2-1	CASSISAGEVYEQFF
TRBV7-2	TRBJ2-5	CASSLGRGPETQYF
TRBV9	TRBJ2-1	CASSVASSGSFNEQFF
TRBV2	TRBJ1-4	CASSERFSSGKLFF
TRBV11-2	TRBJ2-2	CASSPGGVRGELFF
TRBV15	TRBJ2-1	CATSATGINNEQFF
TRBV19	TRBJ2-5	CASSMADIRGRGIYAKIQETQYF
TRBV6-6	TRBJ1-2	CAVGGSIYGYTF
TRBV6-6	TRBJ1-1	CASSTGTSTEAFF
TRBV6-5	TRBJ2-7	CASSYRKGPEYEQYF
TRBV10-3	TRBJ2-7	CATREQGAGHEQYF
TRBV10-3	TRBJ1-1	CAISQTYLGLEAFF
TRBV6-1	TRBJ1-5	CASSERGQYSNQPQHF
TRBV30	TRBJ1-4	CAWKGDPLEVLFF
TRBV7-6	TRBJ2-1	CASSPSSAFYNEQFF
TRBV5-4	TRBJ2-7	CASSLGRNEQYF
TRBV6-5	TRBJ2-5	CASSPPNRAQETQYF
TRBV6-1	TRBJ1-5	CASSVMSNQPQHF
TRBV12-5	TRBJ1-2	CASGFIMGHSSYGYTF
TRBV2	TRBJ2-2	CASSEQGNTGELFF
TRBV19	TRBJ1-2	CASSRTGGDYGYTF
TRBV18	TRBJ2-1	CASSPPNRDEEQFF
TRBV5-4	TRBJ2-1	CASSLPKPSIEQFF
TRBV7-2	TRBJ2-7	CASTLTGGDSYEQYF
TRBV10-2	TRBJ1-1	CASSTGRYTEAFF
TRBV4-1	TRBJ2-2	CASSQPVKGTGELFF
TRBV9	TRBJ1-2	CASSGTSRGYTF
TRBV6-5	TRBJ2-2	CASASGSRSTGELFF
TRBV11-2	TRBJ1-3	CASSLSGTGNTIYF
TRBV7-9	TRBJ1-2	CASSRTGDYGYTF
TRBV19	TRBJ2-1	CASSIAAGGNNEQFF
TRBV29-1	TRBJ1-2	CSVGGTGSGYTF
TRBV2	TRBJ2-7	CASSLYEQYF
TRBV6-6	TRBJ1-2	CASSYSEEGYTF
TRBV14	TRBJ2-4	CASSQLDRGGNIQYF
TRBV2	TRBJ1-2	CASSARGNGYTF
TRBV7-8	TRBJ2-5	CASSLALQGGETQYF
TRBV5-6	TRBJ2-2	CASSSWGARSTGELFF